The clone carrying this T cell receptor (beta chain) has at least ten counts. Its antigen is unknown. The study amplified TCR beta CDR3 regions using RNA transcripts. Second-round multiplex PCR followed a first-round RT-PCR using HTBI primers. Using its own MiXCR run on the multiplex PCR reads, TCRdb lists one record per CDR3 protein. The sample consists of around 400,000 distinct CDR3 sequences, over 20% of them appearing once. The CDR3 totals 13 residues. V was cut by 5 bases and J by 3 bases, with 10 bases left in between. These data belong to a study of Graves' ophthalmopathy and Graves' hyperthyroidism. Regarding the study as a whole: Blood also harbored most expanded thyroid clonotypes above 0.001 frequency. Sensitivity of approximately 66% and specificity of 72% to 80% were achieved by the model that predicted ophthalmopathy progression.

The source material was peripheral blood. This TCR was sampled from a young woman with stable Graves' hyperthyroidism. The chain has TRBV12-3 or TRBV12-4 and TRBJ1-1; a weak D match, TRBD1 (5 bases). The DNA of the CDR3 is TGTGCCAGCAGTAGACAGCTTCACACTGAAGCTTTCTTT. Encoded protein: CASSRQLHTEAFF.